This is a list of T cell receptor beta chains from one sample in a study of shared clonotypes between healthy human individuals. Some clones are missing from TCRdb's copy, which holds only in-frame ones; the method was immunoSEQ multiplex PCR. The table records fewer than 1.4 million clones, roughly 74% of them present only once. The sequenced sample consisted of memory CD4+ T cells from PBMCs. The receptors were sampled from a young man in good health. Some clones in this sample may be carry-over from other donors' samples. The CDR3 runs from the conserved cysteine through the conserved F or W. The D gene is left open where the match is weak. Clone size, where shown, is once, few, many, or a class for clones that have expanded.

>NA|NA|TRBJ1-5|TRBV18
CASSQQWGNQPQHF
TGTGCCAGCTCACAACAGTGGGGCAATCAGCCCCAGCATTTT
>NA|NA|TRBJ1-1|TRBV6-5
CASSYSLGPENTEAFF
TGTGCCAGCAGTTACTCACTAGGGCCGGAGAACACTGAAGCTTTCTTT
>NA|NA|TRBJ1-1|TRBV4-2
CASSRTTGNTEAFF
TGTGCCAGCAGCCGAACGACAGGGAACACTGAAGCTTTCTTT
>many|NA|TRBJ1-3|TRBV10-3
CAISESTTGLRNTIYF
TGTGCCATCAGTGAGTCGACGACAGGATTAAGAAACACCATATATTTT
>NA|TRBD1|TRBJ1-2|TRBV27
CASSTGGQGYGYTF
TGTGCCAGCAGTACCGGGGGACAGGGGTATGGCTACACCTTC
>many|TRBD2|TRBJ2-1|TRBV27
CASSPRGGSEQFF
TGTGCCAGCAGTCCGCGGGGGGGCAGTGAGCAGTTCTTC
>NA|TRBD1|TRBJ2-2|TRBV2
CASSEVPGGTGELFF
TGTGCCAGCAGTGAAGTGCCAGGGGGCACCGGGGAGCTGTTTTTT
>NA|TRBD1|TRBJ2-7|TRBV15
CATSSQGAYEQYF
TGTGCCACCAGCAGCCAGGGGGCCTACGAGCAGTACTTC
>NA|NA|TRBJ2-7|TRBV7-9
CASSQLGGEDEQYF
TGTGCCAGCAGTCAACTTGGGGGCGAGGACGAGCAGTACTTC
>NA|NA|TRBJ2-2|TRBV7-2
CASSLGQTGELFF
TGTGCCAGCAGCTTAGGACAGACCGGGGAGCTGTTTTTT
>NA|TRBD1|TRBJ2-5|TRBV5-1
CASRDGQGKQETQYF
TGCGCCAGCAGGGACGGACAGGGAAAACAAGAGACCCAGTACTTC
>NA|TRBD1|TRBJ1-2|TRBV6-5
CASSFGTGYGYTF
TGTGCCAGCAGTTTTGGGACAGGGTATGGCTACACCTTC
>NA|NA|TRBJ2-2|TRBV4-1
CASSQARADGAGELFF
TGCGCCAGCAGCCAAGCGCGAGCGGATGGGGCCGGGGAGCTGTTTTTT
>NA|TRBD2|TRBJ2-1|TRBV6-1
CASSEKPSGGRDEQFF
TGTGCCAGCAGTGAAAAACCTAGCGGGGGGAGGGATGAGCAGTTCTTC
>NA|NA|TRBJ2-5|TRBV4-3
CASSQDSRETQYF
TGCGCCAGCAGCCAAGATTCCCGGGAGACCCAGTACTTC
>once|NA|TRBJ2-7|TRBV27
CASRGVHEQYF
TGTGCCAGCCGAGGGGTCCACGAGCAGTACTTC
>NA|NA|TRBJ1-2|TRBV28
CASSFLSDLTQRGYTF
TGTGCCAGCAGTTTCTTATCGGACCTTACCCAGAGGGGCTACACCTTC
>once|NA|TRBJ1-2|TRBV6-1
CASSEIAGADYGYTF
TGTGCCAGCAGTGAAATAGCAGGGGCCGACTATGGCTACACCTTC
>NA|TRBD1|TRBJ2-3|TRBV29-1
CSVVEYRGRGGFRVTDTQYF
TGCAGCGTGGTAGAGTACAGGGGGCGCGGGGGATTTAGGGTCACAGATACGCAGTATTTT
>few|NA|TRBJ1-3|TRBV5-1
CASSLEPGNTIYF
TGCGCCAGCAGCTTGGAGCCGGGAAACACCATATATTTT
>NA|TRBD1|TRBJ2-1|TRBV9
CASSTRTGARDEQFF
TGTGCCAGCAGCACCCGGACAGGGGCGAGGGATGAGCAGTTCTTC
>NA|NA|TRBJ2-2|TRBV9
CASSLRHSGELFF
TGTGCCAGCAGCCTCCGACACTCCGGGGAGCTGTTTTTT
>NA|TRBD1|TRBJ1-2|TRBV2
CASVRDRGGYGYTF
TGTGCCAGCGTGAGAGACAGGGGAGGCTATGGCTACACCTTC
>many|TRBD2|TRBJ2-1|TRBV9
CASSVVGLAGMQFF
TGTGCCAGCAGCGTAGTAGGTTTAGCGGGTATGCAGTTCTTC
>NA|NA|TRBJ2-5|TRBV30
CAWSERETQYF
TGTGCCTGGTCCGAAAGGGAGACCCAGTACTTC
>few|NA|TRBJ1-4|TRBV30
CAWSMAGGTNEKLFF
TGTGCCTGGAGTATGGCAGGCGGAACTAATGAAAAACTGTTTTTT
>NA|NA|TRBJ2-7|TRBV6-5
CAITTDSYEQYF
TGTGCCATCACTACTGACTCCTACGAGCAGTACTTC
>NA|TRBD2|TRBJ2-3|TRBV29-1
CSVITAGATDTQYF
TGCAGCGTTATTACGGCGGGAGCGACAGATACGCAGTATTTT
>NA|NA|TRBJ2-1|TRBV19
CASSIDPYNEQFF
TGTGCCAGTAGTATAGATCCTTACAATGAGCAGTTCTTC
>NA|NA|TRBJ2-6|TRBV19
CASSIVGRSGANVLTF
TGTGCCAGTAGTATAGTTGGTCGCTCTGGGGCCAACGTCCTGACTTTC
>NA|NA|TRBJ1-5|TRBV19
CASRDLGGRQPQHF
TGTGCCAGTAGGGACCTGGGGGGCCGGCAGCCCCAGCATTTT
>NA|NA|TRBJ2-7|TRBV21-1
CASSESGRAALEQYF
TGTGCCAGCAGCGAAAGTGGTCGGGCTGCCCTCGAGCAGTACTTC
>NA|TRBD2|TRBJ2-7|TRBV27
CASRNTWGRALGEQYF
TGTGCCAGCAGAAACACTTGGGGGAGGGCTTTGGGTGAGCAGTACTTC
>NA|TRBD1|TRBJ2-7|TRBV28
CASITTGEVDEQYF
TGTGCCAGCATTACGACAGGGGAGGTCGACGAGCAGTACTTC
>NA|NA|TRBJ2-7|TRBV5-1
CASSLEVLTLPYEQYF
TGCGCCAGCAGCTTGGAAGTCCTCACCTTACCCTACGAGCAGTACTTC
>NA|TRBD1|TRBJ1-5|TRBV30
CAWKGGGGGPQHF
TGTGCCTGGAAGGGAGGGGGCGGTGGGCCCCAGCATTTT
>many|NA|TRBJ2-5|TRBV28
CASNPGGRETQYF
TGTGCCAGCAATCCAGGGGGGCGGGAGACCCAGTACTTC
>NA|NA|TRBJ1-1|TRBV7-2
CASSLQQGSSGRAFF
TGTGCCAGCAGCCTCCAACAGGGTTCCTCGGGGAGAGCTTTCTTT
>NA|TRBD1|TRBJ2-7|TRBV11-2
CASSLGTGLYEQYF
TGTGCCAGCAGCTTAGGGACAGGATTATACGAGCAGTACTTC
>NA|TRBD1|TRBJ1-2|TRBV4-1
CASSLSVPSRGQGNYGYTF
TGCGCCAGCAGCCTAAGTGTCCCTAGCCGGGGACAGGGGAACTATGGCTACACCTTC
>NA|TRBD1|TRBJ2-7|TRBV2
CASSPGTGGTYEQYF
TGTGCCAGCAGTCCCGGGACAGGGGGGACCTACGAGCAGTACTTC